This T cell receptor (beta chain) was recovered during a study of blood T cell repertoires in COVID-19. In the study overall: From the United States, Italy and Spain came samples of acute and convalescent COVID-19. Sources were T cells, B-cell-depleted T cells, or PBMCs; the material itself was cDNA or gDNA.

The authors' processing: Quantification of nucleated cells was approximated via reference gene primer amplification. Method: immunoSEQ multiplex PCR; TCRdb's copy keeps in-frame clones and lacks some. V, J and clone size derive from that table, while D and trimming were established from the DNA sequence. The data hold 20,000 to 30,000 clones, with 81% observed a single time. The V end was cut by 3 bases, the J end by 4 bases, with 12 bases between. CDR1 and CDR2 (germline): SGHTA, FQGNSA. The CDR3 runs 14 residues. The V call is TRBV7-2, the J call TRBJ1-1, with a tentative D call TRBD1 (6 bases). The clonotype comes from a woman between 65 and 79 years old with COVID-19, enrolled during active disease. Specimen: peripheral blood. The CDR3 DNA reads as TGTGCCAGCAGCTTGGACAGCGCGGGCACTGAAGCTTTCTTT. It translates to CASSLDSAGTEAFF.